These T cell receptor beta chains were read from a single sample in a study of T-cell memory formation after mild COVID-19. TCRdb itself ran the 5' RACE reads through MiXCR, one entry per CDR3 protein. The sample has 300,000 to 400,000 distinct CDR3 sequences; roughly 15% are singletons. Sequenced input: PBMCs or a T cell subset sorted from them (not recorded which). The receptors were gathered from a man in his late teens or twenties who had mild COVID-19 (a few samples of this study predate the infection). Cell type and time point are not known. The CDR3 runs from the conserved cysteine through the conserved F or W. D genes are given only for firm matches. Clone size is shown for a subset of rows, as once, few, many or a class of expanded clone.

v_gene	j_gene	d_gene	abundance	CDR3nt	CDR3aa
TRBV25-1	TRBJ2-3	-	few	TGTGCCAGCAGTGAATTGGGTGGAACAGATACGCAGTATTTT	CASSELGGTDTQYF
TRBV2	TRBJ1-5	-	few	TGTGCCAGCAGTTCTGGATATCGGACAGTAAATCAGCCCCAGCATTTT	CASSSGYRTVNQPQHF
TRBV4-1	TRBJ1-5	TRBD1	many	TGCGCCAGCAGCAAACAGGGGGCTGTACAGCCCCAGCATTTT	CASSKQGAVQPQHF
TRBV4-2	TRBJ2-1	-	few	TGTGCCAGCAGCCCCCCACCGGATTACAATGAGCAGTTCTTC	CASSPPPDYNEQFF
TRBV6-2/TRBV6-3	TRBJ1-5	TRBD1	few	TGTGCCAGCAGTAACATCGGACTCGTTGACAGGGCGGACAATCAGCCCCAGCATTTT	CASSNIGLVDRADNQPQHF
TRBV6-5	TRBJ1-1	-	-	TGTGCCAGCAGTAAGCCAGGGTTAACTGAAGCTTTCTTT	CASSKPGLTEAFF
TRBV21-1	TRBJ2-3	-	-	TGTGCCAGCAGCCCCCAGCGGGGAGTCACAGATACGCAGTATTTT	CASSPQRGVTDTQYF
TRBV5-5	TRBJ2-3	-	-	TGTGCCAGCAGCACCCTCAGCGATACCTCGGATACGCAGTATTTT	CASSTLSDTSDTQYF
TRBV7-8	TRBJ1-1	-	few	TGTGCCAGCAGCCGATCCCCCAGAGGTTGGAACACTGAAGCTTTCTTT	CASSRSPRGWNTEAFF
TRBV6-5	TRBJ1-1	-	-	TGTGCCAGCGGGGACACTGAAGCTTTCTTT	CASGDTEAFF
TRBV6-5	TRBJ2-2	-	-	TGTGCCAGCAGTTGGGCCGAGAGCACCGGGGAGCTGTTTTTT	CASSWAESTGELFF
TRBV29-1	TRBJ2-1	TRBD1	few	TGCAGCGTTCGACAGGGGGTCTACAATGAGCAGTTCTTC	CSVRQGVYNEQFF
TRBV6-5	TRBJ2-2	TRBD2	-	TGTGCCAGCAGCAGATACCCTAGCGGGGGGATGAACACCGGGGAGCTGTTTTTT	CASSRYPSGGMNTGELFF
TRBV6-5	TRBJ1-2	TRBD1	few	TGTGCCAGCAGCCCCCGGGACAGGGGGAAGGCTAACTATGGCTACACCTTC	CASSPRDRGKANYGYTF
TRBV28	TRBJ2-5	-	many	TGTGCCAGCAGGCCAACACGGATAGGCGAGACCCAGTACTTC	CASRPTRIGETQYF
TRBV7-9	TRBJ2-5	-	few	TGTGCCAGCAGCTTAGAAGTCAGGACAGACCAAGAGACCCAGTACTTC	CASSLEVRTDQETQYF
TRBV27	TRBJ2-3	-	many	TGTGCCAGCAGTTTCCCAAGCTCGGCGCAGTATTTT	CASSFPSSAQYF
TRBV9	TRBJ2-5	TRBD2	-	TGTGCCAGCAGCCTTGGACTAGCGGGGATCGAGACCCAGTACTTC	CASSLGLAGIETQYF
TRBV12-3/TRBV12-4	TRBJ1-2	-	few	TGTGCCAGCAGTCGCCAGAAATCGGTTGGTAACTATGGCTACACCTTC	CASSRQKSVGNYGYTF